These T cell receptor beta chains were read from a single sample in a study of early T cells in non-severe SARS-CoV-2 infection. A single record per CDR3 protein comes from TCRdb applying MiXCR to the 5' RACE reads. Altogether tens of thousands of distinct CDR3 sequences are present, 5.8% being singletons, with the ten largest covering less than 8.5%. Sequencing was performed on whole blood. The receptors were gathered from an adult who was a healthcare worker with PCR-confirmed SARS-CoV-2 infection or an uninfected control (not recorded which). CDR3s include the opening cysteine and the closing phenylalanine or tryptophan. The order of the fields is D gene, J gene, clone size, V gene, CDR3 protein, CDR3 DNA. D genes are given only for firm matches. Some rows have no size entry. The others give once, few or many, or a class for an expanded clone.

>TRBD2|TRBJ2-1|many|TRBV5-6
CASSLDPAGGWNEQFF
TGTGCCAGCAGCTTGGACCCAGCGGGGGGGTGGAATGAGCAGTTCTTC
>-|TRBJ2-7|-|TRBV6-6
CASSYSVAGEQYF
TGTGCCAGCAGTTACTCCGTCGCGGGAGAGCAGTACTTC
>TRBD1|TRBJ2-7|many|TRBV7-9
CASSSKGQLGEQYF
TGTGCCAGCAGCTCTAAGGGACAGCTTGGGGAGCAGTACTTC
>-|TRBJ2-5|many|TRBV29-1
CSASTATRAQYF
TGCAGCGCATCGACGGCGACTCGGGCCCAGTACTTC
>-|TRBJ2-7|many|TRBV7-9
CASSAPKGGYEQYF
TGTGCCAGCAGCGCCCCGAAAGGGGGCTACGAGCAGTACTTC
>-|TRBJ2-3|few|TRBV19
CASSPGHRTRNTQYF
TGTGCCAGTTCTCCGGGTCACCGCACCCGAAATACGCAGTATTTT
>-|TRBJ2-3|many|TRBV7-2
CASSLGDTGEVLWAQYF
TGTGCCAGCAGCTTAGGAGACACAGGGGAGGTGTTGTGGGCGCAGTATTTT
>-|TRBJ1-2|many|TRBV4-1
CASSQTGLDGYTF
TGCGCCAGCAGCCAAACAGGGCTGGATGGCTACACCTTC
>TRBD1|TRBJ1-1|many|TRBV4-3
CASSQEAGQPNTEAFF
TGCGCCAGCAGCCAAGAAGCGGGACAGCCGAACACTGAAGCTTTCTTT
>TRBD1|TRBJ2-7|many|TRBV4-2
CASSQDAGDSSYEQYF
TGTGCCAGCAGCCAAGATGCCGGGGACAGCTCCTACGAGCAGTACTTC
>-|TRBJ2-1|few|TRBV2
CASNPQGSSYNEQFF
TGTGCCAGCAACCCACAGGGAAGCTCCTACAATGAGCAGTTCTTC
>-|TRBJ1-5|many|TRBV9
CASSGGGEDQPQHF
TGTGCCAGCAGCGGGGGCGGGGAAGATCAGCCCCAGCATTTT
>TRBD2|TRBJ2-1|many|TRBV20-1
CSARDLAGGDNEQFF
TGCAGTGCTAGAGATTTAGCGGGGGGGGACAATGAGCAGTTCTTC
>-|TRBJ2-7|-|TRBV3-1
CASSQDLTLWGEQYF
TGTGCCAGCAGCCAAGATCTGACCCTATGGGGCGAGCAGTACTTC
>TRBD1|TRBJ2-7|many|TRBV19
CASSINRGHYEQYF
TGTGCCAGTAGTATCAACAGGGGGCACTACGAGCAGTACTTC
>-|TRBJ2-1|many|TRBV6-2/TRBV6-3
CASSPIPPGREAREEQFF
TGTGCCAGCAGTCCCATACCTCCGGGACGAGAAGCTAGAGAGGAGCAGTTCTTC
>-|TRBJ1-5|many|TRBV3-1
CASSQDTGFNQPQHF
TGTGCCAGCAGCCAAGATACAGGGTTCAATCAGCCCCAGCATTTT
>-|TRBJ1-5|many|TRBV20-1
CSARGETGGGNQPQHF
TGCAGTGCTAGAGGCGAGACAGGCGGCGGCAATCAGCCCCAGCATTTT
>TRBD2|TRBJ2-1|many|TRBV7-2
CASSPRTSGYYNEQFF
TGTGCCAGCAGCCCGAGGACTAGCGGGTACTACAATGAGCAGTTCTTC
>-|TRBJ2-7|many|TRBV5-4
CASSSAYEQYF
TGTGCCAGCAGCTCAGCCTACGAGCAGTACTTC
>-|TRBJ2-2|-|TRBV4-1
CASSQDVAGELFF
TGCGCCAGCAGCCAAGATGTGGCTGGGGAGCTGTTTTTT
>TRBD2|TRBJ2-1|many|TRBV20-1
CSASLAGPYNEQFF
TGCAGTGCCTCTCTAGCGGGCCCCTACAATGAGCAGTTCTTC
>TRBD2|TRBJ2-5|many|TRBV5-1
CASSLRGDQETQYF
TGCGCCAGCAGCTTACGGGGGGACCAAGAGACCCAGTACTTC
>-|TRBJ2-7|many|TRBV6-5
CASTQVLGRYEQYF
TGTGCCAGCACCCAGGTGCTCGGCAGGTACGAGCAGTACTTC
>TRBD2|TRBJ2-7|many|TRBV25-1
CASSLGTSLEQYF
TGTGCCAGCAGCCTAGGGACTAGTCTCGAGCAGTACTTC
>-|TRBJ1-6|many|TRBV6-6
CASSSYIGASRASSYNSPLHF
TGTGCCAGCAGTTCATACATCGGGGCCAGCAGGGCGAGCTCCTATAATTCACCCCTCCACTTT
>-|TRBJ2-2|many|TRBV2
CASMGQSNTGELFF
TGTGCCAGCATGGGACAATCGAACACCGGGGAGCTGTTTTTT
>-|TRBJ2-3|many|TRBV5-1
CASSLEGGNTDTQYF
TGCGCCAGCAGCTTGGAAGGGGGTAACACAGATACGCAGTATTTT
>-|TRBJ2-2|-|TRBV11-2
CASSLNTANTGELFF
TGTGCCAGCAGCCTCAACACGGCGAACACCGGGGAGCTGTTTTTT
>TRBD1|TRBJ1-5|many|TRBV19
CATLGQRTISNQPQHF
TGTGCCACCCTGGGACAGCGAACTATTAGCAATCAGCCCCAGCATTTT
>-|TRBJ2-7|-|TRBV2
CASSPLGEASYEQYF
TGTGCCAGCAGCCCCTTGGGGGAAGCGTCCTACGAGCAGTACTTC
>-|TRBJ1-1|many|TRBV7-9
CASSHGRAGTDTEAFF
TGTGCCAGCAGCCACGGCCGGGCGGGGACGGACACTGAAGCTTTCTTT
>-|TRBJ1-1|many|TRBV7-9
CASSFPRTKEDTEAFF
TGTGCCAGCAGCTTCCCCCGGACCAAGGAGGACACTGAAGCTTTCTTT
>TRBD1|TRBJ1-5|many|TRBV2
CASSAGQGMGQPQHF
TGTGCCAGCAGCGCGGGACAGGGGATGGGTCAGCCCCAGCATTTT
>-|TRBJ2-7|many|TRBV6-2/TRBV6-3
CASSYAGNEQYF
TGTGCCAGCAGTTATGCAGGGAACGAGCAGTACTTC
>TRBD1|TRBJ1-6|many|TRBV7-2
CASSTTGGSPLHF
TGTGCCAGCAGCACCACAGGGGGATCGCCCCTCCACTTT
>TRBD1|TRBJ1-5|many|TRBV30
CAWSGGTVSNQPQHF
TGTGCCTGGAGTGGGGGGACAGTTAGCAATCAGCCCCAGCATTTT
>TRBD2|TRBJ2-3|many|TRBV11-2
CASSPRAGADTQYF
TGTGCCAGCAGCCCACGAGCGGGGGCGGATACGCAGTATTTT
>-|TRBJ2-5|many|TRBV7-2
CASNTGPQGETQYF
TGTGCCAGCAACACGGGGCCCCAGGGGGAGACCCAGTACTTC
>TRBD1|TRBJ2-4|many|TRBV5-1
CASSSGQGIQYF
TGCGCCAGCAGCTCGGGACAGGGCATTCAGTACTTC
>-|TRBJ1-1|many|TRBV27
CASSFRGSGNTEAFF
TGTGCCAGCAGTTTCCGCGGGTCTGGGAACACTGAAGCTTTCTTT
>-|TRBJ1-1|many|TRBV6-6
CASGSTMQAFF
TGTGCCAGTGGATCCACGATGCAAGCTTTCTTT
>TRBD1|TRBJ1-5|many|TRBV24-1
CATSDPGTGINQPQHF
TGTGCCACCAGTGATCCCGGGACAGGGATCAATCAGCCCCAGCATTTT
>TRBD1|TRBJ2-1|few|TRBV19
CASSQQGGTYNEQFF
TGTGCCAGTAGCCAACAGGGGGGCACCTACAATGAGCAGTTCTTC
>-|TRBJ2-5|many|TRBV20-1
CSVRLPGKETQYF
TGCAGTGTGCGACTACCAGGGAAGGAGACCCAGTACTTC